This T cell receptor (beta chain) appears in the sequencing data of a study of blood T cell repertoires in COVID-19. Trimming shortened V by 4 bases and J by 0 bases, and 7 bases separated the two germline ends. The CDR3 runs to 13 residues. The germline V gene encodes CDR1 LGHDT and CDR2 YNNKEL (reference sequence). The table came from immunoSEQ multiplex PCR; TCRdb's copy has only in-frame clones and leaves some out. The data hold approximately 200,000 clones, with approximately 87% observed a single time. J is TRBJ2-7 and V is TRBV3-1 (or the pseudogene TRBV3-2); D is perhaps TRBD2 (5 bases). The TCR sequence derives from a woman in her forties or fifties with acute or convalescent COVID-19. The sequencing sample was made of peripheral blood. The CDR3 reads CASSPTNSYEQYF. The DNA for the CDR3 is TGTGCCAGCAGCCCGACTAACTCCTACGAGCAGTACTTC.